This paragraph covers one TCR beta chain sequence. 13 Jbeta primers and 60 Vbeta primers were used for the PCR. Assay: immunoSEQ multiplex PCR; the TCRdb copy retains only in-frame clones and omits some. This sample yields about 90,000 clones, of which about two thirds are seen a single time; less than 15% belongs to the top ten. The source of the sample is a study of cytomegalovirus exposure and HLA in healthy donors. The junction had 12 bases not matched to a gene; V was cut back by 5 bases and J by 0 bases. The V gene's germline CDR1 is MNHEY and CDR2 SMNVEV (reference sequence). CDR3 size: 19 residues.

The sample was PBMCs. The chain recombines TRBV27 with TRBJ2-6; 8 nucleotides line up with TRBD2. The receptor was isolated from a woman in her 50s in good health and CMV-seropositive. The CDR3: CASSKPGLGDYSGANVLTF. The CDR3 coding sequence is TGTGCCAGCAGTAAACCGGGACTAGGAGACTACTCTGGGGCCAACGTCCTGACTTTC.